This TCR beta chain was recorded in a study of T cell responses to AZD1222 COVID-19 vaccine. Study at large: Second-dose groups at about 4 or about 12 weeks were pooled.

Findings and caveats of the study: A mostly white British donor set with more females was recruited, and clonal diversity was possibly underestimated.

Germline trimming cut 4 bases from V and 4 bases from J; bases unmatched to any gene: 5. The CDR3 consists of 14 residues. Germline CDR1 SGHRS, CDR2 YFSETQ. Assay: immunoSEQ multiplex PCR; the TCRdb copy retains only in-frame clones and omits some. The data show over 95,000 clones, with approximately 90% seen just once and 2.5% to 3% held by the top ten. On this clone: The target antigen is unknown.

This chain uses TRBV5-1 with TRBJ1-1, with 9 bases that match TRBD1. This material consisted of peripheral blood, taken on day 0 of AZD1222 vaccination. This TCR was sampled from an adult in good health. As DNA, the CDR3 is TGCGCCAGCAGCCGGGACAGGGCGAGCACTGAAGCTTTCTTT. Amino acid sequence: CASSRDRASTEAFF. Complete variable domain (other parts from reference TRBV5-1 and TRBJ1-1): KAGVTQTPRYLIKTRGQQVTLSCSPISGHRSVSWYQQTPGQGLQFLFEYFSETQRNKGNFPGRFSGRQFSNSRSEMNVSTLELGDSALYLCASSRDRASTEAFFGQGTRLTVV.